This is a list of T cell receptor beta chains from one sample in a study of OX40 agonist ivuxolimab in advanced cancers. The protocol was immunoSEQ multiplex PCR, while the TCRdb copy is restricted to in-frame clones and leaves out a portion. This table has 70,000 to 85,000 clones, around nine tenths appearing once. The specimen was CD4+ or CD8+ T cells sorted from blood, collected in a trial of the OX40 agonist ivuxolimab. These receptors were collected from an adult with an advanced solid tumor such as melanoma, head and neck, liver or kidney cancer. Each CDR3 is given without its conserved first and last residue. A D gene is named only where the DNA matches it firmly.

TRBD2,TRBV28,TRBJ2-3,ASSGGGSDTQY
NA,TRBV6-6,TRBJ2-7,ASSYSLTAPSYEQY
NA,TRBV21-1,TRBJ2-1,ASTSESNEQF
TRBD1,TRBV9,TRBJ1-3,ASSPWDSRSGNTIY
NA,TRBV5-6,TRBJ1-1,ASSWITGTEAF
TRBD2,TRBV7-9,TRBJ2-7,ASSPGTSGRSTYEQY
TRBD1,TRBV11-2,TRBJ2-7,ASSFDRGTYEQY
NA,TRBV7-2,TRBJ1-6,ASSPQGTGFYNSPLH
NA,TRBV6-6,TRBJ1-1,ASGMKQGIPEAF
TRBD1,TRBV13,TRBJ1-2,ASSSQYRGRGYGYT
TRBD2,TRBV4-1,TRBJ2-4,ASSQEGSGGKNIQY
NA,TRBV25-1,TRBJ1-5,ASSLQGSNQPQH
NA,TRBV11-2,TRBJ2-1,ASSLGPYNEQF
NA,TRBV7-9,TRBJ2-7,ASSFPPGSGNYEQY
TRBD2,TRBV7-3,TRBJ2-1,ASSLLAGSISYNEQF
NA,TRBV27,TRBJ1-5,ASSFLGTNQPQH
TRBD1,TRBV27,TRBJ1-2,ASSPTDRAGMNYGYT
NA,TRBV5-8,TRBJ2-7,ASSLAGSYEQY
TRBD1,TRBV27,TRBJ2-5,ASRSIITGGPQETQY
NA,TRBV5-1,TRBJ1-2,ASSLGVGVIYGYT
TRBD1,TRBV2,TRBJ2-3,ASSPRAGQGTADTQY
NA,TRBV7-9,TRBJ2-7,ASSPRENYEQY
NA,TRBV27,TRBJ2-1,ASSFNLRSSYNEQF
TRBD1,TRBV28,TRBJ2-1,ASRRTGDPYRGGEQF
NA,TRBV5-4,TRBJ2-3,ASSLGSQRSTDTQY
NA,TRBV27,TRBJ2-7,ASSLSGGKAYEQY
NA,TRBV6-5,TRBJ1-2,ASSYSNGHINYGYT
NA,TRBV5-1,TRBJ2-3,ASSPTSLGADTQY
NA,TRBV7-9,TRBJ2-7,ASSLVGGYEQY
NA,TRBV11-2,TRBJ2-1,ASSLDGRGLNNEQF
TRBD2,TRBV6-5,TRBJ2-1,ASSLSGGAYNEQF
NA,TRBV10-3,TRBJ2-7,AISRTDTYEQY
NA,TRBV27,TRBJ2-7,ASSPSTWEREQY
NA,TRBV6-5,TRBJ2-7,ASSTSYEQY
TRBD2,TRBV29-1,TRBJ2-4,SVENKGRENIQY
NA,TRBV7-2,TRBJ1-2,ASSFVLDPNGYT
TRBD1,TRBV29-1,TRBJ1-1,SALTQGAKAF
TRBD2,TRBV7-2,TRBJ2-1,ASSSISGSDYNEQF
NA,TRBV4-1,TRBJ2-7,ASSAHRSYEQY
TRBD2,TRBV7-9,TRBJ2-7,ASSLAQRTSGSYEQY
TRBD1,TRBV5-4,TRBJ2-7,ASRPGQGEQY
TRBD1,TRBV28,TRBJ1-1,ASSFLRDRSLNTEAF
NA,TRBV19,TRBJ1-1,ASSTAPGAQHEAF
TRBD2,TRBV7-3,TRBJ2-3,ASSAGLAEQHLTDTQY
TRBD2,TRBV7-9,TRBJ2-1,ASRPGLVDEQF